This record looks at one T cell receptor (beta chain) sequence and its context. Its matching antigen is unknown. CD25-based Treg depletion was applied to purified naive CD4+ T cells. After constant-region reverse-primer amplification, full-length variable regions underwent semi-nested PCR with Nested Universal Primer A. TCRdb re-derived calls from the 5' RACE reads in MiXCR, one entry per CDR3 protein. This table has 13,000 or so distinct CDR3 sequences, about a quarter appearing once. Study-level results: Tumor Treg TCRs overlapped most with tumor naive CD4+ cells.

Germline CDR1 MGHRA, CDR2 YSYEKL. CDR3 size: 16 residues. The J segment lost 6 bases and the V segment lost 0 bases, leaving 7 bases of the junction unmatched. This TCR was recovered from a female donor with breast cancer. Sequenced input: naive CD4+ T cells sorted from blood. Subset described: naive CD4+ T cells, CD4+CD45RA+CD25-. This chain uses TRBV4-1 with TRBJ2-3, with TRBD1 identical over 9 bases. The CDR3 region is CASSQERGQGVDTQYF. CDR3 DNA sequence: TGCGCCAGCAGCCAAGAGAGGGGACAGGGTGTTGATACGCAGTATTTT.